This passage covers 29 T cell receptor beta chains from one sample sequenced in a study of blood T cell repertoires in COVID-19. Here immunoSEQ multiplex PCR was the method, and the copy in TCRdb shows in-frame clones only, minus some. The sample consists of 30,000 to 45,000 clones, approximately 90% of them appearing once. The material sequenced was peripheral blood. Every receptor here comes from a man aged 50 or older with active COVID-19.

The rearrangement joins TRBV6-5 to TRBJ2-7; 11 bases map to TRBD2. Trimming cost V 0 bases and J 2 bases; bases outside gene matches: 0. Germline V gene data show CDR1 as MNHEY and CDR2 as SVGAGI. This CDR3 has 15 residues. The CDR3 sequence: CASSYSSGGAYEQYF. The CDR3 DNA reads TGTGCCAGCAGTTACTCTAGCGGGGGGGCCTACGAGCAGTACTTC.

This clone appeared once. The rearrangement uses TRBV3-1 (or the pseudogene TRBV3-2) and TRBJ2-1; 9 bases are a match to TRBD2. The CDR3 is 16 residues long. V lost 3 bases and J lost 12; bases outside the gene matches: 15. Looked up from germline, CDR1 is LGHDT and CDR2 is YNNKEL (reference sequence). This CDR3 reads CASSHLGLARWGVQFF. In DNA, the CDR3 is TGTGCCAGCAGCCACCTTGGACTAGCGAGGTGGGGGGTGCAGTTCTTC.

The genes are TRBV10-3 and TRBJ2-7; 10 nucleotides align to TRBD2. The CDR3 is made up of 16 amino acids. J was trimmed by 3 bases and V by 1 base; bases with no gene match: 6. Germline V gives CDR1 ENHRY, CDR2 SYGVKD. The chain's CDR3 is CAISELGLAEIYEQYF. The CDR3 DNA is TGTGCCATCAGTGAGTTAGGACTAGCGGAAATCTACGAGCAGTACTTC.

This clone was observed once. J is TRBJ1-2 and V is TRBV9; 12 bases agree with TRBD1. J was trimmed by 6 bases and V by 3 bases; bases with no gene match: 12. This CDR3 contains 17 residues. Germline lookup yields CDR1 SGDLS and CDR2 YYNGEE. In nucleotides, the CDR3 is TGTGCCAGCAGCGCCAACCCCACCGGGACAGGGGGCCATGGCTACACCTTC. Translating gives CASSANPTGTGGHGYTF.

CDR3 nucleotide sequence: TGTGCCAGCAGTTTACTAGCCGGACAGACCCAGTACTTC. Encoded protein: CASSLLAGQTQYF. The chain combines TRBV6-5 with TRBJ2-5; D is possibly TRBD2 (6 bases). V was shortened by 4 bases and J by 6 bases, with 12 bases between the two germline ends. The germline CDR1 and CDR2 sequences are MNHEY and SVGAGI. The CDR3 spans 13 residues.

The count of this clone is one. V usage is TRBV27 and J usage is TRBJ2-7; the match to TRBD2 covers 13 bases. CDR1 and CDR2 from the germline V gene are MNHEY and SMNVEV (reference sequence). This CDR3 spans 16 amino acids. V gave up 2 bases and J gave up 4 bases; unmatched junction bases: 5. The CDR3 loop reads CASSLRGTSGIYEQYF. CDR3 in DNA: TGTGCCAGCAGTTTACGTGGGACTAGCGGGATTTACGAGCAGTACTTC.

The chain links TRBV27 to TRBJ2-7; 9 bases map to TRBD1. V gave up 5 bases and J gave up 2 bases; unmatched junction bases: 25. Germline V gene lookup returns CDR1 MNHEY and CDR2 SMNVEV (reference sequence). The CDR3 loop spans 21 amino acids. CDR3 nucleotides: TGTGCCAGCAGTGGACGCAGCCCCGGGACAGGGAAAGGGCAGAGCCCCTACGAGCAGTACTTC. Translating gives CASSGRSPGTGKGQSPYEQYF.

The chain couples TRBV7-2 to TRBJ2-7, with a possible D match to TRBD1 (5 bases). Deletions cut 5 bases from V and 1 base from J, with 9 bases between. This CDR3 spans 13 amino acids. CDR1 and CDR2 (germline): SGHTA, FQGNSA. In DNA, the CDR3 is TGTGCCAGCAGCCAGGGTAGGTCCTACGAGCAGTACTTC. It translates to CASSQGRSYEQYF.

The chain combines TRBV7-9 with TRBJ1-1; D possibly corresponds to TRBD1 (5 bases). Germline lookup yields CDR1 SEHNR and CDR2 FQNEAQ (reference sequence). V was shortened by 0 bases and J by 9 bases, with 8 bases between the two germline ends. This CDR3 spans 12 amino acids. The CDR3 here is CASSLAQGKAFF. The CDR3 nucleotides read TGTGCCAGCAGCTTAGCGCAGGGAAAAGCTTTCTTT. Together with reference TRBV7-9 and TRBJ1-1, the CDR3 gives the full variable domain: DTGVSQNPRHKITKRGQNVTFRCDPISEHNRLYWYRQTLGQGPEFLTYFQNEAQLEKSRLLSDRFSAERPKGSFSTLEIQRTEQGDSAMYLCASSLAQGKAFFGQGTRLTVV.

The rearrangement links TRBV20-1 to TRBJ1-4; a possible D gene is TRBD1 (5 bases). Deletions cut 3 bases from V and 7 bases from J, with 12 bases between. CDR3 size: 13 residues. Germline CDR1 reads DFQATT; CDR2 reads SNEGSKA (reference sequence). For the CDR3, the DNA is TGCAGTGCTAGTTCCAGGGCTGGTGAAAAACTGTTTTTT. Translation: CSASSRAGEKLFF.

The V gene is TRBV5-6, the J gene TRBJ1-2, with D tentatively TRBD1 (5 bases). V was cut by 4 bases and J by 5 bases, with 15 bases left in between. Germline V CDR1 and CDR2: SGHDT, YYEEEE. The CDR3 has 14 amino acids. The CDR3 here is CASSPIGRGYGYTF. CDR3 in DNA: TGTGCCAGCAGCCCAATCGGGAGGGGATATGGCTACACCTTC. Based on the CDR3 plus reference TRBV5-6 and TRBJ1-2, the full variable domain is DAGVTQSPTHLIKTRGQQVTLRCSPKSGHDTVSWYQQALGQGPQFIFQYYEEEERQRGNFPDRFSGHQFPNYSSELNVNALLLGDSALYLCASSPIGRGYGYTFGSGTRLTVV.

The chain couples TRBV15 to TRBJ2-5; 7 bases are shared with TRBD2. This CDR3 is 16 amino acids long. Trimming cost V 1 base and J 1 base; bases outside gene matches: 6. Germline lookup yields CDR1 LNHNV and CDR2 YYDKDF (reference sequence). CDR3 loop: CATSRGGEGGQETQYF. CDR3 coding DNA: TGTGCCACCAGCAGAGGAGGGGAGGGAGGCCAAGAGACCCAGTACTTC.

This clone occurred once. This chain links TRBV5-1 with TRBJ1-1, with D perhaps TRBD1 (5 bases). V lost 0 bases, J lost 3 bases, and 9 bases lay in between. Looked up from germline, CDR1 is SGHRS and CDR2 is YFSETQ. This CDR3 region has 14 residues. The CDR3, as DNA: TGCGCCAGCAGCTTGGACCCCAGGGACACTGAAGCTTTCTTT. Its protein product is CASSLDPRDTEAFF.

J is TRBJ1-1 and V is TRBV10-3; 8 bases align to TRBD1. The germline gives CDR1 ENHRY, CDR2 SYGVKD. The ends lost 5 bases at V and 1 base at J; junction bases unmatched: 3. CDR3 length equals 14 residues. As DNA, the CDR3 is TGTGCCATCAGTACAGGGACAGGGAACACTGAAGCTTTCTTT. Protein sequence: CAISTGTGNTEAFF.

CDR3 sequence reads: CASSRRGGDTEAFF. The CDR3 DNA reads as TGTGCCAGCAGCCGGAGGGGAGGGGACACTGAAGCTTTCTTT. The genes are TRBV7-2 and TRBJ1-1, with D maybe TRBD1 (5 bases). Germline lookup yields CDR1 SGHTA and CDR2 FQGNSA. The V end lost 5 bases, the J end lost 3 bases, and 13 bases lay between the germline ends. The CDR3 runs to 14 residues.

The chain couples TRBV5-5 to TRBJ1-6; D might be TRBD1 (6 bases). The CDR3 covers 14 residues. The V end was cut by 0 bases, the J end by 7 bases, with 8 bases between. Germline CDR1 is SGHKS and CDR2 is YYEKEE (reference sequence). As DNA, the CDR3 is TGTGCCAGCAGCTTGGCCGACAGGAATTCACCCCTCCACTTT. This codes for CASSLADRNSPLHF.

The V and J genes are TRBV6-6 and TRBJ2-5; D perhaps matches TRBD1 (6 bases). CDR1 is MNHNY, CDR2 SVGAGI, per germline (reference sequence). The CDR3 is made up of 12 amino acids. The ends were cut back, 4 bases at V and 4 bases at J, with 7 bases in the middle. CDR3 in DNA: TGTGCCAGCAGTTCCAGGGGAGAGACCCAGTACTTC. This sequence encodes CASSSRGETQYF.

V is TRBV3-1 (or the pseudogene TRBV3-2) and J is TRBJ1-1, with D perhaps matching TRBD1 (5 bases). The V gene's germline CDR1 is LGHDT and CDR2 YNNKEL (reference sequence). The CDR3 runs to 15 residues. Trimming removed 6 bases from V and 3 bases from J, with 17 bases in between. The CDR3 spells CASRPEVGADTEAFF. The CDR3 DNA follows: TGTGCCAGCAGGCCCGAGGTAGGGGCGGACACTGAAGCTTTCTTT.

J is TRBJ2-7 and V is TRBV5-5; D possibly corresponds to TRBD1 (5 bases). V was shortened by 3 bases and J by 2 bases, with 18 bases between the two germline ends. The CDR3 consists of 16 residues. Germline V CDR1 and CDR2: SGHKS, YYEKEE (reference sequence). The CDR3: CASSSSQGSPTYEQYF. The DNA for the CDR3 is TGTGCCAGCAGCTCCTCCCAGGGTAGTCCCACCTACGAGCAGTACTTC.

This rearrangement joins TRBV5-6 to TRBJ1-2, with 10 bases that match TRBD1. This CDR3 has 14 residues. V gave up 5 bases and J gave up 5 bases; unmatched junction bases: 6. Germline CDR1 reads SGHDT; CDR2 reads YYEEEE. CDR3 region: CASRQRQGAYGYTF. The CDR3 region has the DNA TGTGCCAGCAGACAGCGACAGGGGGCTTATGGCTACACCTTC.

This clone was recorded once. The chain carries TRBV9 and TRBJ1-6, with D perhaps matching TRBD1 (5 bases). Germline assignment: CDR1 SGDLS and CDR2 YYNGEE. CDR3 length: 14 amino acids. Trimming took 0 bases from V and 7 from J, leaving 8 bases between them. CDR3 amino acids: CASSVENRNSPLHF. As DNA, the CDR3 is TGTGCCAGCAGCGTAGAGAACAGGAATTCACCCCTCCACTTT.

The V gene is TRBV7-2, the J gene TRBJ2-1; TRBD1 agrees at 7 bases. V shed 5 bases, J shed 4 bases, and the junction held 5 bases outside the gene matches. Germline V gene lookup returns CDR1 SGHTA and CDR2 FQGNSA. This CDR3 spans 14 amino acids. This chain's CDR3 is CASSRTGGYNEQFF. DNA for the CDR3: TGTGCCAGCAGCCGGACAGGTGGGTACAATGAGCAGTTCTTC.

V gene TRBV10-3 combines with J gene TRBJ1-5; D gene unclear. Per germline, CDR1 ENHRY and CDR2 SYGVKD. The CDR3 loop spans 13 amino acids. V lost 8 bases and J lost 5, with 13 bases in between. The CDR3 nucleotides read TGTGCCATCGTCTCACAGCCTGATCAGCCCCAGCATTTT. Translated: CAIVSQPDQPQHF.

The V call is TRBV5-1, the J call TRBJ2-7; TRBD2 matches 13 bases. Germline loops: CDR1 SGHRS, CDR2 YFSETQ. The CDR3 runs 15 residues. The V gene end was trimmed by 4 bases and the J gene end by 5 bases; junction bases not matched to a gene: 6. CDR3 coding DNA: TGCGCCAGCAGCCCCGGGGGGACTAGCGGGAACGAGCAGTACTTC. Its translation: CASSPGGTSGNEQYF.

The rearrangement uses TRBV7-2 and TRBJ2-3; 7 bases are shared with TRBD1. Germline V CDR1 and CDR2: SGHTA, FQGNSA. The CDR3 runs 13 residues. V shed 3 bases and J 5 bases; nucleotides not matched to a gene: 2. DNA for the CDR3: TGTGCCAGCAGCTTTCAGGGGGTAGATACGCAGTATTTT. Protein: CASSFQGVDTQYF.

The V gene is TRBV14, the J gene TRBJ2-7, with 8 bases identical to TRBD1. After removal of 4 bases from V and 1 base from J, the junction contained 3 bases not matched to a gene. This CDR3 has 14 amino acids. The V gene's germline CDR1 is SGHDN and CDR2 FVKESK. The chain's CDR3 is CASSRQGRSYEQYF. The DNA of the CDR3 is TGTGCCAGCAGCCGACAGGGGCGATCCTACGAGCAGTACTTC.

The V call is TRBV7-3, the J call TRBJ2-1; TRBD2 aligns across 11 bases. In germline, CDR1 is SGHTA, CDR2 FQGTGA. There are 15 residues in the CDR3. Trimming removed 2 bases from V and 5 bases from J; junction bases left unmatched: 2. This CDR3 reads CASSLGTSGNNEQFF. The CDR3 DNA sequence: TGTGCCAGCAGCTTAGGGACTAGCGGCAACAATGAGCAGTTCTTC. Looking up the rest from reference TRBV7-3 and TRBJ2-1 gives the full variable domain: GAGVSQTPSNKVTEKGKYVELRCDPISGHTALYWYRQSLGQGPEFLIYFQGTGAADDSGLPNDRFFAVRPEGSVSTLKIQRTERGDSAVYLCASSLGTSGNNEQFFGPGTRLTVL.

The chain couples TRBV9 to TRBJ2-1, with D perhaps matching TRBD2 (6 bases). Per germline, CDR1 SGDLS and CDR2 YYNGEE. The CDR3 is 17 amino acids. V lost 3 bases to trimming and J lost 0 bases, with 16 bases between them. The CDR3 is CASSDRARDFSYNEQFF. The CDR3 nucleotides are TGTGCCAGCAGCGATCGAGCCCGGGACTTCTCCTACAATGAGCAGTTCTTC.

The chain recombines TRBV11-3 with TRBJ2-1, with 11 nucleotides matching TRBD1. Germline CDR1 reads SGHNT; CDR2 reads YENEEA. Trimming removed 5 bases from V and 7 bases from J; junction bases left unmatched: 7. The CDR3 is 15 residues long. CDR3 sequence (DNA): TGTGCCAGCAGCCCTGGACAGGGGGCAACTAATGAGCAGTTCTTC. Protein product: CASSPGQGATNEQFF. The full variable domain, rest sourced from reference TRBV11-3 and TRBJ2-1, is EAGVVQSPRYKIIEKKQPVAFWCNPISGHNTLYWYLQNLGQGPELLIRYENEEAVDDSQLPKDRFSAERLKGVDSTLKIQPAELGDSAVYLCASSPGQGATNEQFFGPGTRLTVL.